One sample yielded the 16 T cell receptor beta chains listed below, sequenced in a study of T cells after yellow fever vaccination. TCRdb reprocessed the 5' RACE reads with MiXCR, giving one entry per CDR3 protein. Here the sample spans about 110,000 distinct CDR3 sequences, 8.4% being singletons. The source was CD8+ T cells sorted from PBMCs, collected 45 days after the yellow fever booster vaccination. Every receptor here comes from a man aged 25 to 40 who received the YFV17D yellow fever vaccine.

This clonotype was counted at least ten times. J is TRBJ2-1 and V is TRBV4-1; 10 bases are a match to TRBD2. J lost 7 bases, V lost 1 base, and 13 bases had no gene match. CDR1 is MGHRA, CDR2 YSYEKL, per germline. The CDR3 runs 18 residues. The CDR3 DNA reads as TGCGCCAGCAGCCAAGCCCTTCATCTAGCGGGAGTTAAGAATGAGCAGTTCTTC. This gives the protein CASSQALHLAGVKNEQFF.

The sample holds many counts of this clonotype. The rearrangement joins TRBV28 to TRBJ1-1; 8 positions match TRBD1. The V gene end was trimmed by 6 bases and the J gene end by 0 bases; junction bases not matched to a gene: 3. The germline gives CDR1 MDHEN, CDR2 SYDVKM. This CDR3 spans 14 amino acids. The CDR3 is CASRQTGVNTEAFF. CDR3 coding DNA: TGTGCCAGCAGACAGACAGGGGTGAACACTGAAGCTTTCTTT.

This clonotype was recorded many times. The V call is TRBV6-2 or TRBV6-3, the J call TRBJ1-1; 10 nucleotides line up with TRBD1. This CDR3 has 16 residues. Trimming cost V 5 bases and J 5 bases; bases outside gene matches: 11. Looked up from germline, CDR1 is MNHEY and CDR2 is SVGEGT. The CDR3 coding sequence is TGTGCCAGCAGTACCCTCCTTAGGACAGGGGGGACTGAAGCTTTCTTT. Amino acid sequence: CASSTLLRTGGTEAFF.

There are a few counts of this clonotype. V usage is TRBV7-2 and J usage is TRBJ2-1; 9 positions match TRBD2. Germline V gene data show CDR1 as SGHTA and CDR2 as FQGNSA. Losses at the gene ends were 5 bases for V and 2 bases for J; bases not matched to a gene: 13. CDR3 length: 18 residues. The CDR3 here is CASSIAGGRGGPYNEQFF. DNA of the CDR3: TGTGCCAGCAGCATCGCGGGGGGGCGCGGTGGGCCCTACAATGAGCAGTTCTTC. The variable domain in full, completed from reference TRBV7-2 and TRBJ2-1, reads GAGVSQSPSNKVTEKGKDVELRCDPISGHTALYWYRQSLGQGLEFLIYFQGNSAPDKSGLPSDRFSAERTGGSVSTLTIQRTQQEDSAVYLCASSIAGGRGGPYNEQFFGPGTRLTVL.

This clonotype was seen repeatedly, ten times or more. CDR3 protein: CASSETGTDNEQFF. The CDR3, as DNA: TGTGCCAGCAGCGAGACGGGGACTGACAATGAGCAGTTCTTC. The chain is built from TRBV9 and TRBJ2-1, with D tentatively TRBD2 (6 bases). Trimming took 3 bases from V and 5 from J, leaving 12 bases between them. Germline V gene lookup returns CDR1 SGDLS and CDR2 YYNGEE. The CDR3 extends over 14 amino acids.

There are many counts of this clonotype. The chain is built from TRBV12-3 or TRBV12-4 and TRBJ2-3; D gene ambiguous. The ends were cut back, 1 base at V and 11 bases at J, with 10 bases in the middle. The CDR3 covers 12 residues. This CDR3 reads CASSLELRRQYF. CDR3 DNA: TGTGCCAGCAGTTTAGAGCTCCGGCGGCAGTATTTT.

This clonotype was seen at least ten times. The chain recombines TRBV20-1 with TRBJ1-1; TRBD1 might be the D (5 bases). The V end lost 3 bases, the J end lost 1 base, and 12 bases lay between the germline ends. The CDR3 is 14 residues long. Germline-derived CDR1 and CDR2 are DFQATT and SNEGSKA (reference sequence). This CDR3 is CSASAGMWNTEAFF. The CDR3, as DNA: TGCAGTGCTAGTGCAGGGATGTGGAACACTGAAGCTTTCTTT.

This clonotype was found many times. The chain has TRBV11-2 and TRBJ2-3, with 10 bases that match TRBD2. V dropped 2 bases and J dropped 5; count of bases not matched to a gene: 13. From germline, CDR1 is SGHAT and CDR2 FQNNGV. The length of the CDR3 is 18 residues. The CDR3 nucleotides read TGTGCCAGCAGCTTATACTCTAGCGGGAGTACTAAAGAAGATACGCAGTATTTT. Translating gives CASSLYSSGSTKEDTQYF.

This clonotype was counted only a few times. CDR3 protein: CASSYTDGGAGYTF. CDR3 DNA: TGTGCCAGCAGTTATACCGATGGAGGGGCTGGCTACACCTTC. The chain is built from TRBV6-5 and TRBJ1-2; a weak D match, TRBD1 (5 bases). V gave up 3 bases and J gave up 7 bases, with 15 bases separating them. Germline V gene sequence: CDR1 MNHEY, CDR2 SVGAGI. The CDR3 is made up of 14 amino acids.

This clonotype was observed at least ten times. This CDR3 is CASSDSPYEQYF. DNA for the CDR3: TGTGCCAGCAGTGATAGTCCCTACGAGCAGTACTTC. The chain couples TRBV25-1 to TRBJ2-7; the D is unclear. Germline values: CDR1 MGHDK, CDR2 SYGVNS. CDR3 size: 12 residues. The germline V and J ends were trimmed by 3 bases and 2 bases, with 5 bases remaining between them.

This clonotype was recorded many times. The CDR3 nucleotides read TGTGCCATCAGGGAGACAGGGATCGGACTTGCGTACAATGAGCAGTTCTTC. This gives the protein CAIRETGIGLAYNEQFF. The chain combines TRBV10-3 with TRBJ2-1, with 7 positions matching TRBD1. The CDR3 totals 17 residues. Germline loops: CDR1 ENHRY, CDR2 SYGVKD. The trim removed 6 bases at V and 4 bases at J, leaving 15 bases unmatched.

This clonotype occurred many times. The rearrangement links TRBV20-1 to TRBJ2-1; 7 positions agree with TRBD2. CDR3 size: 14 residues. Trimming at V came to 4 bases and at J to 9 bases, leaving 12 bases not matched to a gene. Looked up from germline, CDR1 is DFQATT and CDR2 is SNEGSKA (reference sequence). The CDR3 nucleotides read TGCAGTGCTAAAACGGGGCTAGCGGAGACTGAGCAGTTCTTC. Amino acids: CSAKTGLAETEQFF.

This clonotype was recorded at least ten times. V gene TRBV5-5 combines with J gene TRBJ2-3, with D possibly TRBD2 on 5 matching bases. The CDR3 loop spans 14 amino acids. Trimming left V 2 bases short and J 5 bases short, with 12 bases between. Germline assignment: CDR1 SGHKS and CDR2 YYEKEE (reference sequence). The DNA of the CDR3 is TGTGCCAGCAGCTTAGTGGGAGCAGTAGATACGCAGTATTTT. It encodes CASSLVGAVDTQYF.

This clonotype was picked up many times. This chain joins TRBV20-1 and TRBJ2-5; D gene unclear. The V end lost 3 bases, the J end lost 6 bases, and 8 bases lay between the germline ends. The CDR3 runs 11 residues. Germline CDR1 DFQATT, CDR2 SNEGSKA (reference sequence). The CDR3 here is CSASSLQTQYF. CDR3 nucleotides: TGCAGTGCTAGCTCTCTCCAGACCCAGTACTTC.

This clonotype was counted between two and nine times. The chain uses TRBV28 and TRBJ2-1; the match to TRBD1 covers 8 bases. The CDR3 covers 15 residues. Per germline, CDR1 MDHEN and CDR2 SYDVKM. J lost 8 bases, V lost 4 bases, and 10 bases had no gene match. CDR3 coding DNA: TGTGCCAGCAGTTCGTCAAAACAGGGGGTCCATGAGCAGTTCTTC. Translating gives CASSSSKQGVHEQFF.

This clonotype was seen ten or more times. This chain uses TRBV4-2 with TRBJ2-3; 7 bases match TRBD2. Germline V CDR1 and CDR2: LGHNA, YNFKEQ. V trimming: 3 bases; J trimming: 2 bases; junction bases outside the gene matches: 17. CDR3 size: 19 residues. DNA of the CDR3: TGTGCCAGCAGCCATTTCAGCGGGATCTCACACGGTTTCACAGATACGCAGTATTTT. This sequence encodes CASSHFSGISHGFTDTQYF.